The present T cell receptor (beta chain) was sequenced within a study of shared clonotypes between healthy human individuals. Overall study context: A couple of female and a few male donors aged 18 to 49 were enrolled.

The assay was immunoSEQ multiplex PCR, and TCRdb's table has in-frame clones only and misses some. Altogether roughly 2 million clones are present, approximately 96% being singletons, with the ten largest covering roughly 0.13%. Study results and limitations: The study found 4.5% to 6% of naive CD4 clonotypes shared across four donors.

As for this clone: Its target is unknown. Additional DNA sequences in this sample encode the identical CDR3.

The sequence derives from a man younger than 30 in good health. The sequenced material came from naive CD4+ T cells sorted from blood. Subset reported: CD45RA+ positively selected.

The CDR3 reads CASSFRQGQETQYF. DNA of the CDR3: TGTGCCAGCAGCTTTCGGCAGGGCCAAGAGACCCAGTACTTC. The chain uses TRBV5-6 and TRBJ2-5; weak D call: TRBD1 (5 bases). V was shortened by 2 bases and J by 1 base, with 9 bases between the two germline ends. CDR3 length: 14 amino acids. In germline, CDR1 is SGHDT, CDR2 YYEEEE.